The clone carrying this T cell receptor (beta chain) showed up just a few times. Its antigen is currently unknown. Each sample gave at least 6.5 million isolated PBMCs. The sample is drawn from a study of blood T cells in healthy people across ages. Overall study findings and caveats: Whereas aged donors had fewer naive CD4+ cells, long-lived donors had more of them and higher diversity.

It was with a sample-barcoded 5' primer and a J-beta primer mix that a second PCR of about 6 to 12 cycles was run. TCRdb itself ran the 5' RACE reads through MiXCR, one entry per CDR3 protein. The repertoire has 700,000 to 950,000 distinct CDR3 sequences, 58% of them found once; the top ten carry approximately 21%. The CDR3 consists of 14 residues. The V gene end was trimmed by 6 bases and the J gene end by 1 base; junction bases not matched to a gene: 7. Germline CDR1 reads DFQATT; CDR2 reads SNEGSKA (reference sequence). Sequenced input: blood. This receptor was taken from a young man in good health. The chain couples TRBV20-1 to TRBJ1-2; 8 bases fit TRBD1. The CDR3 coding sequence is TGCAGTGCCCCCCGGACAGGGCTTAACTATGGCTACACCTTC. Protein: CSAPRTGLNYGYTF.